This TCR beta chain stems from a study of blood T cell repertoires in COVID-19. Study as a whole: COVID-19 samples, acute and convalescent, were from the United States, Italy and Spain. In each case, the material was cDNA or gDNA derived from T cells, B-cell-depleted T cells, or PBMCs.

The repertoire was sequenced with immunoSEQ multiplex PCR; TCRdb's copy has only in-frame clones and lacks some. The table includes about 81,000 clones, 88% detected once. The CDR3 contains 14 residues. Per the germline V gene, CDR1 is SGDLS and CDR2 is YYNGEE. The J segment lost 7 bases and the V segment lost 3 bases, leaving 5 bases of the junction unmatched. The TCR was taken from a woman of 80 years or more with acute or convalescent COVID-19. The sequenced sample was peripheral blood. This chain joins TRBV9 and TRBJ2-1; 9 nucleotides line up with TRBD1. In DNA form, the CDR3 reads TGTGCCAGCAGCGATCGGGACAGGGCTAATGAGCAGTTCTTC. Protein product: CASSDRDRANEQFF. Drawing the rest from reference TRBV9 and TRBJ2-1, the complete variable domain is DSGVTQTPKHLITATGQRVTLRCSPRSGDLSVYWYQQSLDQGLQFLIQYYNGEERAKGNILERFSAQQFPDLHSELNLSSLELGDSALYFCASSDRDRANEQFFGPGTRLTVL.